This TCR beta chain was recorded in a study of blood T cell repertoires in COVID-19. Across the whole study: Researchers got acute and convalescent COVID-19 samples from the United States, Italy and Spain. PBMCs, B-cell-depleted T cells, or T cells were the source of the cDNA or gDNA that made up the material.

In the study's own analysis: Amplification of reference gene primers was used by the study to estimate nucleated cell counts. Some clones are missing from TCRdb's copy, which holds only in-frame ones; the method was immunoSEQ multiplex PCR. The V and J calls and clone size are taken from that table; D and trimming were inferred from the DNA. The sample includes about 62,000 clones, around 74% of them seen just once. This CDR3 has 15 amino acids. V lost 5 bases and J 5 bases, leaving 19 bases between the germline ends. The V gene's germline CDR1 is SGHRS and CDR2 YFSETQ. Sequenced material: peripheral blood. The chain combines TRBV5-1 with TRBJ1-1; possible D gene TRBD1, 5 bases. The clonotype was recovered from a woman in her 50s with active or convalescent COVID-19. CDR3 loop: CASRPTGEGWTEAFF. DNA for the CDR3: TGCGCCAGCAGGCCAACGGGGGAGGGTTGGACTGAAGCTTTCTTT.